The 32 T cell receptor beta chains listed next were all sequenced from one sample in a study of naive and memory T cell subsets. The library had UMIs added by 3' ligation of an oligonucleotide to TCR cDNA. Ligated cDNA underwent four rounds of PCR with nested alpha and beta constant region primers and SP2. TCRdb re-analysed the 5' RACE reads in MiXCR, keeping a single row per CDR3 protein. Here the sample spans 48,000 or so distinct CDR3 sequences, over 3.5% being singletons. The receptor source for this set is a female donor in good health.

This clonotype has ten or more counts. V is TRBV20-1 and J is TRBJ2-6; 10 nucleotides agree with TRBD1. Losses at the gene ends were 1 base for V and 4 bases for J; bases not matched to a gene: 10. The CDR3 spans 18 residues. Germline assignment: CDR1 DFQATT and CDR2 SNEGSKA (reference sequence). CDR3 amino acids: CSARARTGGNPGANVLTF. The CDR3 nucleotides read TGCAGTGCTAGAGCGAGGACAGGGGGTAACCCCGGGGCCAACGTCCTGACTTTC.

V usage is TRBV7-6 and J usage is TRBJ2-5; no reliable D call. The CDR3 has 17 residues. The germline V gene encodes CDR1 SGHVS and CDR2 FNYEAQ. V was shortened by 3 bases and J by 0 bases, with 17 bases between the two germline ends. DNA of the CDR3: TGTGCCAGCAGCTTCGGGTCGATCGTCCGGTACCAAGAGACCCAGTACTTC. Translation gives CASSFGSIVRYQETQYF.

This clonotype has ten or more counts. The chain employs TRBV7-9 and TRBJ2-3, with TRBD2 identical over 14 bases. Trimming at V came to 0 bases and at J to 5 bases, leaving 4 bases not matched to a gene. The CDR3 loop spans 17 amino acids. From germline, CDR1 is SEHNR and CDR2 FQNEAQ (reference sequence). Here the CDR3 reads CASSLARGLAGEDTQYF. CDR3 DNA sequence: TGTGCCAGCAGCTTAGCAAGGGGACTAGCGGGAGAAGATACGCAGTATTTT.

This clonotype was counted once. This may be a read error, as it is one base from a much larger clone. This chain uses TRBV6-5 with TRBJ1-1; possible D gene TRBD1, 6 bases. CDR1 is MNHEY, CDR2 SVGAGI, per germline. CDR3 length: 16 residues. The ends were cut back, 5 bases at V and 2 bases at J, with 18 bases in the middle. The CDR3 protein is CASSHLPGGFNTEAFF. DNA of the CDR3: TGTGCCAGCAGTCACCTACCTGGGGGCTTTAACACTGAAGCTTTCTTT.

This clonotype was observed many times. The genes are TRBV29-1 and TRBJ2-1; 9 bases agree with TRBD1. Looked up from germline, CDR1 is SQVTM and CDR2 is ANQGSEA. The CDR3 has 14 residues. V lost 0 bases to trimming and J lost 7 bases; unmatched junction nucleotides: 4. DNA of the CDR3: TGCAGCGTTGAAGAGGGACAGGGTGGGAATGAGCAGTTCTTC. Protein product: CSVEEGQGGNEQFF.

This clonotype was counted ten times or more. V is TRBV6-2 or TRBV6-3 and J is TRBJ2-7, with D possibly being TRBD1 (5 bases). The ends were cut back, 5 bases at V and 7 bases at J, with 21 bases in the middle. This CDR3 contains 15 residues. Per germline, CDR1 MNHEY and CDR2 SVGEGT. The CDR3 spells CASSEWGRTIWEQYF. The CDR3 DNA follows: TGTGCCAGCAGTGAATGGGGCCGGACCATTTGGGAGCAGTACTTC.

This clonotype was seen only a few times. The junction differs from germline at one of its ends, possibly a read error. The rearrangement uses TRBV28 and TRBJ1-2; the D gene is possibly TRBD1 (5 bases). In germline, CDR1 is MDHEN, CDR2 SYDVKM. The CDR3 is made up of 15 amino acids. CDR3 in DNA: TGTGCCAGCAGTTTTTGGCAGGACAACACCTATGGCGACACCTTC. Its protein product is CASSFWQDNTYGDTF.

This clonotype was counted ten times or more. The chain joins TRBV3-1 to TRBJ1-1; TRBD1 matches at 12 bases. This CDR3 spans 15 amino acids. The junction had 3 bases not matched to a gene; V was cut back by 4 bases and J by 3 bases. CDR1 and CDR2 from the germline V gene are LGHDT and YNNKEL (reference sequence). The DNA of the CDR3 is TGTGCCAGCAGCCCCGGGACAGGGGGCTACACTGAAGCTTTCTTT. Amino acids: CASSPGTGGYTEAFF. The whole variable domain, filled in from reference TRBV3-1 and TRBJ1-1, reads DTAVSQTPKYLVTQMGNDKSIKCEQNLGHDTMYWYKQDSKKFLKIMFSYNNKELIINETVPNRFSPKSPDKAHLNLHINSLELGDSAVYFCASSPGTGGYTEAFFGQGTRLTVV.

This clonotype has a count of ten or more. The chain recombines TRBV7-9 with TRBJ2-7; D uncertain. The V gene's germline CDR1 is SEHNR and CDR2 FQNEAQ (reference sequence). The CDR3 runs to 15 residues. V gave up 0 bases and J gave up 0 bases, with 9 bases separating them. In DNA, the CDR3 is TGTGCCAGCAGCTTAGCCGACCTGCCCTCCTACGAGCAGTACTTC. Translation: CASSLADLPSYEQYF.

This clonotype was observed at least ten times. V is TRBV28 and J is TRBJ1-1; 10 bases map to TRBD1. Germline CDR1 reads MDHEN; CDR2 reads SYDVKM. There are 14 residues in the CDR3. V was pared by 3 bases and J by 5 bases, with 3 bases of the junction left unmatched. The CDR3 DNA follows: TGTGCCAGCAGTTTTGGACAGGGGGAAACTGAAGCTTTCTTT. Its translation is CASSFGQGETEAFF.

This clonotype was observed many times. The chain recombines TRBV27 with TRBJ1-2; no firm D call. Germline V gives CDR1 MNHEY, CDR2 SMNVEV (reference sequence). V was shortened by 3 bases and J by 6 bases, with 14 bases between the two germline ends. This CDR3 region has 14 residues. CDR3 in DNA: TGTGCCAGCAGTTTCGGGCCGCAAGGGAATGGCTACACCTTC. Protein: CASSFGPQGNGYTF.

This clonotype was found many times. The chain has TRBV20-1 and TRBJ2-1; TRBD1 is a possible D gene (5 bases). The CDR3 loop spans 17 amino acids. Germline CDR1 and CDR2: DFQATT and SNEGSKA (reference sequence). Trimming removed 0 bases at V and 0 bases at J, with 15 bases between. CDR3 DNA sequence: TGCAGTGCTAGAGACACCCCCGACAGACACTCCTACAATGAGCAGTTCTTC. It translates to CSARDTPDRHSYNEQFF.

This clonotype was recorded at least ten times. V usage is TRBV12-3 or TRBV12-4 and J usage is TRBJ2-2; 11 bases fit TRBD2. The CDR3 extends over 18 amino acids. V gave up 1 base and J gave up 9 bases; unmatched junction bases: 13. The CDR3 nucleotides are TGTGCCAGCAGTTTAGTCCGCCGGGGTCTAGCGGGAGGCCGGGAGCTGTTTTTT. This sequence encodes CASSLVRRGLAGGRELFF.

In its sample, this clonotype was seen many times. The chain employs TRBV20-1 and TRBJ2-3; no firm D call. Germline loops: CDR1 DFQATT, CDR2 SNEGSKA (reference sequence). This CDR3 is built from 11 residues. This CDR3 reads CSLRWADTQYF. Written as DNA, the CDR3 is TGCAGCCTCCGTTGGGCAGATACGCAGTATTTT.

The sample holds a few counts of this clonotype. This chain uses TRBV19 with TRBJ2-2, with D possibly matching TRBD2 (5 bases). The germline gives CDR1 LNHDA, CDR2 SQIVND (reference sequence). Trimming removed 4 bases at V and 4 bases at J, with 10 bases between. CDR3 length: 14 residues. CDR3 region: CASSTLVGTGELFF. The CDR3 DNA reads TGTGCCAGTAGTACACTAGTCGGCACCGGGGAGCTGTTTTTT.

On this clonotype: The junction departs from germline at one end; a sequencing error may be responsible. V and J are TRBV29-1 and TRBJ1-2; D remains unclear. This CDR3 has 10 residues. The V gene's germline CDR1 is SQVTM and CDR2 ANQGSEA. The CDR3 DNA follows: TGCAGCGTTTTGACGGTTGGCGACACCTTC. This codes for CSVLTVGDTF.

This clonotype was counted at least ten times. V usage is TRBV27 and J usage is TRBJ2-2, with 8 bases aligning to TRBD1. From germline, CDR1 is MNHEY and CDR2 SMNVEV (reference sequence). The CDR3 length is 17 residues. V lost 0 bases, J lost 6 bases, and 9 bases stayed unmatched. CDR3 loop: CASSLSLDRVASGELFF. Written as DNA, the CDR3 is TGTGCCAGCAGTTTATCCCTGGACAGGGTTGCTTCCGGGGAGCTGTTTTTT.

This clonotype was detected many times. V and J are TRBV20-1 and TRBJ2-7, with 9 positions matching TRBD1. J lost 0 bases, V lost 6 bases, and 6 bases had no gene match. The CDR3 is made up of 14 amino acids. Germline V CDR1 and CDR2: DFQATT, SNEGSKA (reference sequence). CDR3: CSAPAGQGSYEQYF. CDR3 nucleotides: TGCAGTGCCCCGGCGGGACAGGGCTCCTACGAGCAGTACTTC.

There are many counts of this clonotype. V gene TRBV12-3 or TRBV12-4 combines with J gene TRBJ1-6; D perhaps matches TRBD1 (5 bases). The V gene lost 3 bases and the J gene lost 6 bases, with 9 bases spanning the gap. The length of the CDR3 is 14 residues. In nucleotides, the CDR3 is TGTGCCAGCAGTTTGGCGGGGGTTAATTCACCCCTCCACTTT. Amino acids: CASSLAGVNSPLHF.

This clonotype was seen only a few times. The chain recombines TRBV6-5 with TRBJ2-1; the match to TRBD2 covers 12 bases. This CDR3 has 14 residues. V lost 7 bases, J lost 8 bases, and 6 bases stayed unmatched. Germline V CDR1 and CDR2: MNHEY, SVGAGI. CDR3 amino acids: CASTRLAGEDEQFF. The CDR3 DNA reads TGTGCCAGCACCCGACTAGCGGGAGAAGATGAGCAGTTCTTC.

At least ten counts were recorded for this clonotype. This sequence joins TRBV19 and TRBJ1-2; D ambiguous. The V end lost 5 bases, the J end lost 8 bases, and 24 bases lay between the germline ends. CDR3 length: 16 amino acids. Per germline, CDR1 LNHDA and CDR2 SQIVND (reference sequence). CDR3 DNA: TGTGCCAGTAGTCACCTTTCCACGCAAACCCAGGAGGGCTACACCTTC. Translation: CASSHLSTQTQEGYTF.

This clonotype was seen ten or more times. The chain joins TRBV12-3 or TRBV12-4 to TRBJ2-3, with 7 bases fitting TRBD2. Trimming cost V 6 bases and J 6 bases; bases outside gene matches: 12. The CDR3 covers 15 residues. DNA of the CDR3: TGTGCCAGCAGCCCCAGCGGGGTCGGGGGGGATACGCAGTATTTT. It is translated as CASSPSGVGGDTQYF.

This clonotype was seen many times. This CDR3 is CASSYGGLAGVEQYF. In nucleotides, the CDR3 is TGTGCCAGCAGTTACGGAGGACTAGCGGGAGTTGAGCAGTACTTC. The chain is built from TRBV6-2 or TRBV6-3 and TRBJ2-7; 13 bases align to TRBD2. CDR3 size: 15 residues. Germline CDR1 and CDR2: MNHEY and SVGEGT. Trimming cost V 2 bases and J 7 bases; bases outside gene matches: 5.

This clonotype was observed many times. The CDR3 protein is CASSLRPRTGEISTDTQYF. The CDR3 nucleotides read TGTGCCAGCAGCTTAAGACCCCGTACCGGGGAAATAAGCACAGATACGCAGTATTTT. The chain couples TRBV7-3 to TRBJ2-3, with a possible D match to TRBD2 (5 bases). Germline CDR1 SGHTA, CDR2 FQGTGA. V was shortened by 1 base and J by 0 bases, with 20 bases between the two germline ends. The CDR3 spans 19 residues.

This clonotype has a count of ten or more. The chain recombines TRBV24-1 with TRBJ2-1, with D perhaps TRBD1 or TRBD2 (5 bases each). V lost 2 bases, J lost 3 bases, and 10 bases lay in between. CDR3 length: 15 amino acids. The germline V gene has CDR1 KGHDR and CDR2 SFDVKD. CDR3 nucleotides: TGTGCCACCAGTGATTCCCGGGACGGCTACAATGAGCAGTTCTTC. Residues: CATSDSRDGYNEQFF.

This clonotype was observed many times. The CDR3: CASSLGLDRGARNTQYF. The DNA of the CDR3 is TGTGCCAGCAGCTTAGGCCTGGACAGGGGGGCGAGGAATACGCAGTATTTT. The chain recombines TRBV7-9 with TRBJ2-3; 10 positions match TRBD1. The germline V gene encodes CDR1 SEHNR and CDR2 FQNEAQ (reference sequence). This CDR3 is 17 amino acids long. With 1 base clipped from V and 7 bases from J, the junction kept 11 bases outside the gene matches.

This clonotype came up many times. This sequence joins TRBV29-1 and TRBJ1-5, with 8 nucleotides matching TRBD1. Trimming cost V 7 bases and J 6 bases; bases outside gene matches: 8. The CDR3 has 13 residues. The V gene's germline CDR1 is SQVTM and CDR2 ANQGSEA. CDR3 loop: CSAVTGDSQPQHF. The CDR3 DNA sequence: TGCAGCGCCGTGACAGGGGATAGTCAGCCCCAGCATTTT.

There are many counts of this clonotype. The V and J genes are TRBV29-1 and TRBJ2-7; D is unclear. Trimming stripped 6 bases from V and 0 bases from J, with 9 bases between. The CDR3 has 12 amino acids. CDR1 is SQVTM, CDR2 ANQGSEA, per germline. The DNA for the CDR3 is TGCAGCGTCAAGACAAACTCCTACGAGCAGTACTTC. It is translated as CSVKTNSYEQYF.

In the case of this clonotype: A much more abundant neighbour one base away suggests this may be a read error. The chain recombines TRBV7-3 with TRBJ2-2, with D perhaps TRBD2 (6 bases). The CDR3 sequence is 18 residues long. Germline CDR1 is SGHTA and CDR2 is FQGTGA. Trimming left V 6 bases short and J 3 bases short, with 23 bases between. CDR3 sequence reads: CASRGPGASDSHTGELFF. The CDR3 nucleotides read TGTGCCAGCAGAGGACCTGGGGCTAGCGATTCCCACACCGGGGAGCTGTTTTTT. The full variable domain, rest sourced from reference TRBV7-3 and TRBJ2-2, is GAGVSQTPSNKVTEKGKYVELRCDPISGHTALYWYRQSLGQGPEFLIYFQGTGAADDSGLPNDRFFAVRPEGSVSTLKIQRTERGDSAVYLCASRGPGASDSHTGELFFGEGSRLTVL.

This clonotype has at least ten counts. This rearrangement joins TRBV15 to TRBJ1-5, with 11 bases that match TRBD1. The J segment lost 5 bases and the V segment lost 3 bases, leaving 9 bases of the junction unmatched. Germline CDR1 is LNHNV and CDR2 is YYDKDF (reference sequence). The CDR3 spans 17 residues. The CDR3 DNA sequence: TGTGCCACCAGCAGGCCCGGGACAGGGGGTTTTTATCAGCCCCAGCATTTT. Translated: CATSRPGTGGFYQPQHF.

This clonotype was detected ten times or more. The chain combines TRBV7-9 with TRBJ2-1; D gene unclear. Trimming took 4 bases from V and 0 from J, leaving 10 bases between them. The germline gives CDR1 SEHNR, CDR2 FQNEAQ (reference sequence). The CDR3 extends over 15 amino acids. The CDR3 is CASSSYLGSYNEQFF. The CDR3 region has the DNA TGTGCCAGCAGCTCCTACCTGGGCTCCTACAATGAGCAGTTCTTC.

This clonotype was seen ten or more times. The chain combines TRBV7-2 with TRBJ2-5; 9 nucleotides align to TRBD2. The CDR3 is 15 amino acids. V shed 5 bases and J 3 bases; nucleotides not matched to a gene: 7. From germline, CDR1 is SGHTA and CDR2 FQGNSA. CDR3 region: CASSPPERGEETQYF. Written as DNA, the CDR3 is TGTGCCAGCAGCCCCCCCGAGCGGGGGGAAGAGACCCAGTACTTC. Based on the CDR3 plus reference TRBV7-2 and TRBJ2-5, the full variable domain is GAGVSQSPSNKVTEKGKDVELRCDPISGHTALYWYRQSLGQGLEFLIYFQGNSAPDKSGLPSDRFSAERTGGSVSTLTIQRTQQEDSAVYLCASSPPERGEETQYFGPGTRLLVL.